This T cell receptor (beta chain) was recovered during a study of T-cell memory formation after mild COVID-19. Findings and limits, study-wide: Memory sampled before infection contained some responding clones, suggesting cross-reactive memory joined.

This clonotype has just a few counts. No antigen is known for it. TCRdb independently ran MiXCR on the 5' RACE reads; one entry per CDR3 protein. The sample yields about 320,000 distinct CDR3 sequences, roughly an eighth seen once. After removal of 2 bases from V and 3 bases from J, the junction contained 20 bases not matched to a gene. Germline CDR1 SGHTA, CDR2 FQGNSA. The CDR3 totals 21 residues. Sequencing input: PBMCs or a T cell subset sorted from them (not recorded which). This clonotype was sampled from a man younger than 35 who had mild COVID-19 (a few samples of this study predate the infection). Cell type and time point are not known. The V gene is TRBV7-2, the J gene TRBJ2-7; 12 bases agree with TRBD2. The CDR3 region has the DNA TGTGCCAGCAGCTTAATTCTTCCACTAGCGGGGGGACTAGTGGGTATCTACGAGCAGTACTTC. Translating gives CASSLILPLAGGLVGIYEQYF.